This T cell receptor beta chain was recovered during a study of yellow fever vaccine responses in identical twins. General study points: The authors reported partly convergent, partly personalized vaccine responses in identical twins.

The length of the CDR3 is 16 residues. Germline CDR1 is SNHLY and CDR2 is FYNNEI. Germline trimming cut 8 bases from V and 6 bases from J; bases unmatched to any gene: 16. By share of the sample, this clonotype is medium-sized (0.01 to 0.1%). Its target is not known. TCRdb recomputed calls from the RT-PCR reads with MiXCR, one row per CDR3 protein. The repertoire consists of approximately 32,000 distinct CDR3 sequences, with more than 50% occurring once and the leading ten covering over 3.5%. This clonotype was obtained from a woman aged 18-30 years who received the yellow fever vaccine. Sample: T cells from blood (PBMCs), unsorted or a sorted subset (not recorded which), taken before or after yellow fever vaccination (not recorded which). This chain connects TRBV2 to TRBJ1-5; 7 bases agree with TRBD1. Here the CDR3 reads CASGQGGDSFSQPQHF. DNA for the CDR3: TGTGCCAGCGGGCAGGGGGGGGATTCCTTTAGTCAGCCCCAGCATTTT.